This T cell receptor (beta chain) comes out of a study of shared clonotypes between healthy human individuals (dated by TCRdb to between 2020 and 2021). Regarding the complete study: A few men and a couple of women, aged 18 to 49 years, made up the cohort. For each donor, three plates each were used for CD4 naive and CD4 memory, two plates were used for CD8 naive, and one plate was used for CD8 memory. To estimate repertoire size and how much clonotypes are shared between individuals, the study performed deep sequencing of blood TCR repertoires from roughly five healthy adults. Libraries were prepared and TCR repertoires were sequenced by different laboratories using diverse techniques, in order to increase sequencing depth and limit assay-specific biases. Between about 0.85 and 10 billion PBMCs per donor were obtained by leukapheresis. Results the study describes overall, beyond this receptor: Because the study included a small number of donors, the genetic and exposure-history diversity represented was limited. Incomplete sequencing was indicated by rarefaction of sorted-subset datasets, despite the large sequencing depth. Sharing across four donors was observed for approximately 4.6% of naive CD4, 3.5% of naive CD8, over 2% of memory CD4, and less than 0.45% of memory CD8 clonotypes. Estimated clonotype richness was generally larger for naive than for memory subsets. Sampling was restricted to blood, and TCR repertoires in tissues likely differ from the TCR repertoires found in blood. Higher generation probabilities were observed for clonotypes shared by all four sorted-subset donors than for non-shared clonotypes. Based on pairwise subsampling, the degree of clonotype sharing among donors was expected to be affected by sequencing depth.

V and J lose 8 bases and 3 bases, and a span of 32 bases separates them. Reading the germline V gene gives CDR1 MDHEN and CDR2 SYDVKM. The CDR3 measures 19 amino acids from cysteine to phenylalanine. Only the CDR3 portion is preserved as DNA: 57 bases, with reading frame beginning at the first base. This clone was detected once. It has no known antigen specificity. The sample holds no much larger clone one base away, and base qualities are not on file. Healthy HIV-negative adults with no recently reported acute infections or vaccinations were included as donors. Every donor was a Caucasian adult residing in Nashville, Tennessee, USA. CD4+ T cells were enriched by magnetic negative selection; naive cells were then positively selected on CD45RA, and the negative fraction formed the memory subset. Blood was collected by leukapheresis, and PBMCs were isolated by Ficoll-Histopaque density gradient centrifugation and then cryopreserved in liquid nitrogen vapor phase. Analytical flow cytometry was used to check the purity and quantity of each magnetically sorted T cell population. Genomic DNA was isolated from each sorted fraction and quantified by UV absorbance on a Nanodrop 2000c.

Using the deep immunoSEQ assay, TCR CDR3 regions were amplified from genomic DNA by multiplex PCR. Extracted genomic DNA from each cell subset was spread evenly across all wells of several immunoSEQ 96-well plates, with each plate serving as a replicate. Each replicate PCR for sorted subsets received around 0.2 ug genomic DNA, equal to about 29,000 T cell genomes. Purified libraries were measured with a Qubit 3.0 fluorometer, size-checked on a Bioanalyzer 2100, and measured again with the KAPA Library Quantification kit. Every immunoSEQ 96-well plate was sequenced on a dedicated single-read 150-cycle Illumina NextSeq 550 flow cell. Regarding the original processing steps: Because the immunoSEQ output included only junctional sequences and no quality scores, the filtering could not be the same as the filtering used for full-length reads. To assign V/J genes and CDR3, sequences were annotated against IMGT germline references using PyIR, a Python wrapper for IgBLAST v1.9. Any read was removed if the V/J assignment was weak (E-value above 1e-6), the CDR3 was missing, or the read contained stop codons, out-of-frame junctions, or ambiguous translated residues. V3J clonotypes were defined as sequences sharing the same inferred V gene, J gene, and CDR3 amino acid sequence. The percentage overlap between two repertoires was calculated by dividing the number of shared unique clonotypes by the size of the smaller repertoire. Three approaches were used to assess repertoire richness: RTK rarefaction, the Chao1 estimator, and Recon v2.1 estimates of unobserved clonotypes. Generation probabilities for all TCRbeta clonotypes obtained by the gDNA method from four donors were computed using OLGA. TCRdb re-hosts the immuneACCESS table, in-frame sequences only. Its copies lack some clones; in the studies checked, an unresolved V gene accounts for under half of them, and the cause for the rest is not known. V, J and clone size were drawn from that table, and D and trimming were deduced from the DNA. For this sample there are 1 million to 1.2 million clones; around three quarters appear just once. Jointly, the top ten make up 0.85% to 1% of the sample.

Sequencing was performed on memory CD4+ T cells from PBMCs. Taken with the paper, the label for cell subset or site translates to: CD45RA-negative fraction. The chain links TRBV28 with TRBJ2-7, with TRBD1 as a weak D call on 7 bases. This sequence was found in a man in his late teens or twenties in good health. Some clones in this sample may be carry-over from other donors' samples. The CDR3 amino acid sequence is: CASRLGTEEGGWAYYEQYF. The DNA sequence is TGTGCCAGCCGCCTTGGGACAGAGGAGGGAGGATGGGCTTACTACGAGCAGTACTTC. Extended through the reference TRBV28 and TRBJ2-7 proteins, this CDR3 yields the full variable domain: DVKVTQSSRYLVKRTGEKVFLECVQDMDHENMFWYRQDPGLGLRLIYFSYDVKMKEKGDIPEGYSVSREKKERFSLILESASTNQTSMYLCASRLGTEEGGWAYYEQYFGPGTRLTVT.